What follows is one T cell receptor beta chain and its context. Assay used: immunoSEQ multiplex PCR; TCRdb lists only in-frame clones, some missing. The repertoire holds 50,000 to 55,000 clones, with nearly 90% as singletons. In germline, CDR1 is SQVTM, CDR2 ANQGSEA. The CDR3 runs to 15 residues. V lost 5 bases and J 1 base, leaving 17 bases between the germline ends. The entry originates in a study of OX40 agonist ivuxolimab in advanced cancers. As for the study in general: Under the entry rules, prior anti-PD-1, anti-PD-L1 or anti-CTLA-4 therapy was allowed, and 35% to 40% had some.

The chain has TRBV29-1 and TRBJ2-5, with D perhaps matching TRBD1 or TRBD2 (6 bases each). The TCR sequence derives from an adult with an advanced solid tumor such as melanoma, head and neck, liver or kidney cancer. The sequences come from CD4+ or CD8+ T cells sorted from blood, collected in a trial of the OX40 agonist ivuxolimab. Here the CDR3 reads CSVMPSWGAQETQYF. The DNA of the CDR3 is TGCAGCGTTATGCCTTCTTGGGGGGCCCAAGAGACCCAGTACTTC.